The subject of this entry is one T cell receptor (beta chain). Its antigen is undetermined. Losses at the gene ends were 4 bases for V and 0 bases for J; bases not matched to a gene: 7. Germline V CDR1 and CDR2: SGHRS, YFSETQ. The CDR3 length is 15 residues. Genomic DNA from each subset was divided evenly over several immunoSEQ plates. Measured with immunoSEQ multiplex PCR; TCRdb has only the in-frame clones, and not every one. Among about 600,000 clones listed, around 97% were seen once. This sample is part of a study of shared clonotypes between healthy human individuals. Study-wide results and limits: Naive subsets, compared against memory subsets, generally had larger estimated richness values.

The gene calls are TRBV5-1 and TRBJ2-7, with 7 positions matching TRBD1. The TCR sequence derives from a woman in her twenties or thirties in good health. The sample consisted of naive CD4+ T cells sorted from blood. As for subset: CD45RA+ positively selected. CDR3 residues: CASSPQTGSSYEQYF. CDR3 bases: TGCGCCAGCAGCCCCCAGACAGGGAGCTCCTACGAGCAGTACTTC.